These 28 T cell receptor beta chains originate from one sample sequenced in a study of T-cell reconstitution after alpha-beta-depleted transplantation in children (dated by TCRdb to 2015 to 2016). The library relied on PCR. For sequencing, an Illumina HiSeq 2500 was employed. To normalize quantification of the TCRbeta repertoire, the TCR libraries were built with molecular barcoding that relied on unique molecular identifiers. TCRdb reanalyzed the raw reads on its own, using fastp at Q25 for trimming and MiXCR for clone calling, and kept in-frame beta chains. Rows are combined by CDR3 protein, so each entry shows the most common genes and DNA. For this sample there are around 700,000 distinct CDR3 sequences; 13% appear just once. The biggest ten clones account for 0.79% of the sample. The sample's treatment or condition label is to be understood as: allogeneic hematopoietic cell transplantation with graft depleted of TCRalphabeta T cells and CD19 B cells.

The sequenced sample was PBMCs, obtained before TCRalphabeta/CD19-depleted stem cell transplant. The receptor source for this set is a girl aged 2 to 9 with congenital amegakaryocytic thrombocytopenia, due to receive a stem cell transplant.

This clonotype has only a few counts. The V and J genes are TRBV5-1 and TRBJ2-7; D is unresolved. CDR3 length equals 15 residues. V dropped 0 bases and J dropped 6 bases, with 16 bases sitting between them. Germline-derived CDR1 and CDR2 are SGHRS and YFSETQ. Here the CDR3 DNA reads TGCGCCAGCAGCTTGGTCACAACCACGGAGTCCGAGCAGTACTTC. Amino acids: CASSLVTTTESEQYF.

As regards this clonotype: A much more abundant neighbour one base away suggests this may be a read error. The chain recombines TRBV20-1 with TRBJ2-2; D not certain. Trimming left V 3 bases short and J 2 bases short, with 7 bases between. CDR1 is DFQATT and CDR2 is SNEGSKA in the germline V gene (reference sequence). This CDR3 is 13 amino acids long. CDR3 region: CSASGLNTGELFF. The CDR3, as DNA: TGCAGTGCTAGCGGGCTAAACACCGGGGAGCTGTTTTTT.

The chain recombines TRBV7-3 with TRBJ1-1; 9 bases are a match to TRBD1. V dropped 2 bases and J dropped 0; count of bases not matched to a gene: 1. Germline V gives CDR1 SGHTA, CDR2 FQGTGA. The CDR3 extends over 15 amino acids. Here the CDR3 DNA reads TGTGCCAGCAGCTTAGGGACAGGGTTGAACACTGAAGCTTTCTTT. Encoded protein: CASSLGTGLNTEAFF.

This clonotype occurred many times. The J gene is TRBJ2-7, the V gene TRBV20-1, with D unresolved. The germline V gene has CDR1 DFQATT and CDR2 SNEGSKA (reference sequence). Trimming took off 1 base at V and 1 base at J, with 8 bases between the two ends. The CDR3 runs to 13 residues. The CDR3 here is CSARVPASYEQYF. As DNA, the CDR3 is TGCAGTGCTAGAGTTCCCGCATCCTACGAGCAGTACTTC.

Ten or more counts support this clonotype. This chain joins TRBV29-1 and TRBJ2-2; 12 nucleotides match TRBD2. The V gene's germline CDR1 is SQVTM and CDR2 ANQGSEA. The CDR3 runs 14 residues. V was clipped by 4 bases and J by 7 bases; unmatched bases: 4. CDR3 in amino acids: CSVGLAGEIGELFF. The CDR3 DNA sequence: TGCAGCGTTGGACTAGCGGGAGAGATCGGGGAGCTGTTTTTT.

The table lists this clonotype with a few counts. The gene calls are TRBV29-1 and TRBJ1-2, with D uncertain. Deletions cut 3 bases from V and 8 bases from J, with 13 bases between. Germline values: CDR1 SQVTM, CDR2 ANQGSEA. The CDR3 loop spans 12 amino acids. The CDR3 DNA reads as TGCAGCGTTGACCCCGGGGTCTCGGGCTACACCTTC. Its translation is CSVDPGVSGYTF.

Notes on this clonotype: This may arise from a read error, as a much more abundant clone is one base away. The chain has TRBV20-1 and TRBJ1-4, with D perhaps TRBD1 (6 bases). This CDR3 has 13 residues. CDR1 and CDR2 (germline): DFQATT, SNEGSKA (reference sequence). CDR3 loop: CSAPGVTNDKLFF. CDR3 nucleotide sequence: TGCAGTGCTCCAGGGGTGACTAATGACAAACTGTTTTTT.

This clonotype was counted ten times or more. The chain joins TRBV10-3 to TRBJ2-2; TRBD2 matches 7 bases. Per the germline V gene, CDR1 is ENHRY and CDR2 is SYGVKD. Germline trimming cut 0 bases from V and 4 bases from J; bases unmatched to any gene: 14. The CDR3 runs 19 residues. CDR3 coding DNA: TGTGCCATCAGTGAGTCGTGGGGCGGGAGTCTCAGAGGCACCGGGGAGCTGTTTTTT. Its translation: CAISESWGGSLRGTGELFF.

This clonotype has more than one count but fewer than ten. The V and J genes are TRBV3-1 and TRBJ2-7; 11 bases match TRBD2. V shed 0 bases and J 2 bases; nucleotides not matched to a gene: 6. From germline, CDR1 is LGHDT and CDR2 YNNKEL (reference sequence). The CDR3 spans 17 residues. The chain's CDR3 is CASSQDGTSGSPYEQYF. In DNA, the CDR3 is TGTGCCAGCAGCCAAGATGGGACTAGCGGATCCCCCTACGAGCAGTACTTC.

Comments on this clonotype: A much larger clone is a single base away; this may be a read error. In DNA form, the CDR3 reads TGCGCCAGCAGCTGGGGACTAGCGGATGGTCCAGATACGCGGTATTTT. It codes for CASSWGLADGPDTRYF. The rearrangement joins TRBV5-1 to TRBJ2-3; 11 positions match TRBD2. Germline CDR1 and CDR2: SGHRS and YFSETQ. This CDR3 is built from 16 residues.

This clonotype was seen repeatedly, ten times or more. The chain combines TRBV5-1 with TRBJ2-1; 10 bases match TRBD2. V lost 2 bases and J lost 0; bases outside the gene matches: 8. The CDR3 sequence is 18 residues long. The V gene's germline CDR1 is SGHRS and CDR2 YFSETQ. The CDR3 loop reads CASSLRTSGRSSYNEQFF. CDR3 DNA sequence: TGCGCCAGCAGCTTAAGGACTAGCGGTAGGAGCTCCTACAATGAGCAGTTCTTC. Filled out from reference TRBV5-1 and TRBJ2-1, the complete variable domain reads KAGVTQTPRYLIKTRGQQVTLSCSPISGHRSVSWYQQTPGQGLQFLFEYFSETQRNKGNFPGRFSGRQFSNSRSEMNVSTLELGDSALYLCASSLRTSGRSSYNEQFFGPGTRLTVL.

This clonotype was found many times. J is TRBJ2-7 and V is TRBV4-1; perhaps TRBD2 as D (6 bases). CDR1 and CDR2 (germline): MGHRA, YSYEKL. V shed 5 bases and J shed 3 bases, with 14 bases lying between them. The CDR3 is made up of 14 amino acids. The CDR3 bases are TGCGCCAGCAGCGTAACGACTAGTATCTACGAGCAGTACTTC. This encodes CASSVTTSIYEQYF.

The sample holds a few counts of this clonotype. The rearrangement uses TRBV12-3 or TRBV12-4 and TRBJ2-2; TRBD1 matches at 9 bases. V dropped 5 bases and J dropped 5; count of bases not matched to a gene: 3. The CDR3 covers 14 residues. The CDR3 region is CASSTGGLTGELFF. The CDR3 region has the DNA TGTGCCAGCAGTACAGGGGGCTTAACCGGGGAGCTGTTTTTT.

The CDR3 loop is CASSLAGIGTGELFF. In DNA form, the CDR3 reads TGCGCCAGCAGCTTGGCCGGTATAGGAACCGGGGAGCTGTTTTTT. The gene calls are TRBV5-1 and TRBJ2-2; no reliable D call. Trimming removed 0 bases from V and 5 bases from J, with 11 bases in between. The germline gives CDR1 SGHRS, CDR2 YFSETQ. The CDR3 totals 15 residues.

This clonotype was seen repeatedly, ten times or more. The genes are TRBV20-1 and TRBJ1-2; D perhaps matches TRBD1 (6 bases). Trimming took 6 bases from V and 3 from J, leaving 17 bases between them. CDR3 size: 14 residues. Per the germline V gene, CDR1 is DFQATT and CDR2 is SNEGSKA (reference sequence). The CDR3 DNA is TGCAGTGCCGCCCCAGCAGGGGTCGACTATGGCTACACCTTC. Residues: CSAAPAGVDYGYTF.

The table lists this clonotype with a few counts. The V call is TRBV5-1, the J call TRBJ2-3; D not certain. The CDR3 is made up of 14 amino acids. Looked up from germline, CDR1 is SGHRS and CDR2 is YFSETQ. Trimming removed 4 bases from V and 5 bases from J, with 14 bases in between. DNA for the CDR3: TGCGCCAGCAGCCAACGGCAGGCTGTAGATACGCAGTATTTT. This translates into CASSQRQAVDTQYF.

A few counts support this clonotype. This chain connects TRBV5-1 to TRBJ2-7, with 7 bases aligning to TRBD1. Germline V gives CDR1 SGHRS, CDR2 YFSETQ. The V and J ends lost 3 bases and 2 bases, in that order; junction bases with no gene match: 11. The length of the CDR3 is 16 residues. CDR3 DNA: TGCGCCAGCAGCTCCGGTGGTAGGGGGCTCCCCTACGAGCAGTACTTC. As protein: CASSSGGRGLPYEQYF.

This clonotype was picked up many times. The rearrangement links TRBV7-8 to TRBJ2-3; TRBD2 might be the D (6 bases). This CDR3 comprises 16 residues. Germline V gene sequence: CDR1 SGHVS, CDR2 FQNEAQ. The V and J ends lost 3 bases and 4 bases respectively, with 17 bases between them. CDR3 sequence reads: CASSFPGTPVPDTQYF. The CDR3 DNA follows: TGTGCCAGCAGCTTCCCAGGGACTCCAGTACCAGATACGCAGTATTTT. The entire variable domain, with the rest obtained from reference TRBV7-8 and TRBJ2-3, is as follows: GAGVSQSPRYKVAKRGQDVALRCDPISGHVSLFWYQQALGQGPEFLTYFQNEAQLDKSGLPSDRFFAERPEGSVSTLKIQRTQQEDSAVYLCASSFPGTPVPDTQYFGPGTRLTVL.

The CDR3 coding sequence is TGCGCCAGCAGCTTGTTCACTAGCGGGGGCCTGGAGCAGTTCTTC. This translates into CASSLFTSGGLEQFF. The chain links TRBV5-1 to TRBJ2-1; 11 nucleotides agree with TRBD2. Germline values: CDR1 SGHRS, CDR2 YFSETQ. V shed 1 base and J 10 bases; nucleotides not matched to a gene: 7. The CDR3 has 15 residues.

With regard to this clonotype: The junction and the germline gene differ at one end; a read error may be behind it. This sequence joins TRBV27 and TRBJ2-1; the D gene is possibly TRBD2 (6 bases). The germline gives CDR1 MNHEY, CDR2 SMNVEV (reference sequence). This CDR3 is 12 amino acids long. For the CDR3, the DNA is TGTGCCAGCAGTTTAGGGGGGAATGCGCAGTTCTTC. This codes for CASSLGGNAQFF.

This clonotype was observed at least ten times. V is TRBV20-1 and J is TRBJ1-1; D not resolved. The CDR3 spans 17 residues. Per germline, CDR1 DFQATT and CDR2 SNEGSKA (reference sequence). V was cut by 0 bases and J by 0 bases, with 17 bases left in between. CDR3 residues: CSARDSLNTTMNTEAFF. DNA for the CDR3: TGCAGTGCTAGAGATTCTCTCAACACTACCATGAACACTGAAGCTTTCTTT.

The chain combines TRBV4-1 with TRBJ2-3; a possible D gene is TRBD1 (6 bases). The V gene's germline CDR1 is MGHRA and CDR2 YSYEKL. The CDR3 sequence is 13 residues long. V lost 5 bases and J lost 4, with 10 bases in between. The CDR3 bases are TGCGCCAGCAGCGGGGGCGGCGCAGATACGCAGTATTTT. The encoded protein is CASSGGGADTQYF.

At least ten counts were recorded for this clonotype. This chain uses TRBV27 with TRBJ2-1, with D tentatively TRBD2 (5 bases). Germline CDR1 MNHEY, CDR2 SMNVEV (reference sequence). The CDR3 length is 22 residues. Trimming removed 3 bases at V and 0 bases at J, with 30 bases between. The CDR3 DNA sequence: TGTGCCAGCAGTTTCTCTCCTGTTCTCGTAGCTAGCTGGAGCAACTCCTACAATGAGCAGTTCTTC. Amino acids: CASSFSPVLVASWSNSYNEQFF.

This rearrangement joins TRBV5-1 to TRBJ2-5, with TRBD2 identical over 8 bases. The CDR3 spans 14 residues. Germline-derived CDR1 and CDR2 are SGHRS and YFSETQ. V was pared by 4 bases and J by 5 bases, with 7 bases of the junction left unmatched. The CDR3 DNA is TGCGCCAGCAGCGTGGGACTAGGAGGCGAGACCCAGTACTTC. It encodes CASSVGLGGETQYF.

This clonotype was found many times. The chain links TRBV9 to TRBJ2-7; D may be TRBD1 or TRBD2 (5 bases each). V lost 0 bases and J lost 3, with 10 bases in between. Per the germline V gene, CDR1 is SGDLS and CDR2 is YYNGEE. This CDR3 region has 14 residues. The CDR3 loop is CASSVGGAGYEQYF. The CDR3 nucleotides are TGTGCCAGCAGCGTAGGAGGGGCGGGCTACGAGCAGTACTTC.

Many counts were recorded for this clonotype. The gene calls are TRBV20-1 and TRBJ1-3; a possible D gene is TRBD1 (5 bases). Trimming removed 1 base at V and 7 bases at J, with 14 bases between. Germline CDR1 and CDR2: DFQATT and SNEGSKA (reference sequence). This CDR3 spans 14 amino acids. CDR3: CSARGQSPGNTIYF. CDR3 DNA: TGCAGTGCTAGAGGACAGTCCCCGGGCAACACCATATATTTT.

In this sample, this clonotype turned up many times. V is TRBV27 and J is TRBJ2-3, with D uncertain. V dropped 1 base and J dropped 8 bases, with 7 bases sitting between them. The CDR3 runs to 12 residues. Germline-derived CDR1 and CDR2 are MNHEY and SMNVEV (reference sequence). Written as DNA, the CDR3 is TGTGCCAGCAGTTTATTGGGCCGTACGCAGTATTTT. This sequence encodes CASSLLGRTQYF.

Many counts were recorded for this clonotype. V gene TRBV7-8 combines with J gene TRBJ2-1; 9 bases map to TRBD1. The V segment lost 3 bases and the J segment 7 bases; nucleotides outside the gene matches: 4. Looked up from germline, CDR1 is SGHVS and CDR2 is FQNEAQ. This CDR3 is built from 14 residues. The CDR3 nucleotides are TGTGCCAGCAGCTTCGACAGGGGGGTTAATGAGCAGTTCTTC. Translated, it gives CASSFDRGVNEQFF.